Presented here are 17 T cell receptor beta chains from one specimen sequenced in a study of blood T cells in healthy people across ages. A second PCR, run for about 6 to 12 cycles, used a sample-barcoded 5' primer plus a J-beta primer mix. Via MiXCR, TCRdb re-called the 5' RACE reads, giving one row per CDR3 protein. The repertoire holds around 1,700,000 distinct CDR3 sequences, 28% seen once, with roughly 8% in the top ten. Sequencing used blood. Receptors originate from a woman aged 25 to 39 in good health.

The genes are TRBV6-1 and TRBJ1-5, with D unresolved. Germline V gene lookup returns CDR1 MNHNS and CDR2 SASEGT. Trimming cost V 3 bases and J 5 bases, with 8 bases left between them. CDR3 length: 13 amino acids. The CDR3 coding sequence is TGTGCCAGCAGTGACTCCTATCATCAGCCCCAGCATTTT. Its protein product is CASSDSYHQPQHF.

This clonotype was counted only a few times. The V gene is TRBV12-3 or TRBV12-4, the J gene TRBJ2-3; no clear D gene. The CDR3 sequence is 14 residues long. V was trimmed by 6 bases and J by 0 bases, leaving 10 bases between them. Here the CDR3 reads CASRALGSTDTQYF. For the CDR3, the DNA is TGTGCCAGCAGGGCCCTAGGGAGCACAGATACGCAGTATTTT.

This clonotype turned up a few times. The chain couples TRBV25-1 to TRBJ2-1; 8 nucleotides line up with TRBD1. The CDR3 length is 15 residues. Trimming at V came to 4 bases and at J to 7 bases, leaving 9 bases not matched to a gene. Germline CDR1 MGHDK, CDR2 SYGVNS. CDR3 sequence reads: CASSGTRGRRNEQFF. As DNA, the CDR3 is TGTGCCAGCAGTGGCACCAGGGGGCGCAGAAATGAGCAGTTCTTC.

The chain joins TRBV20-1 to TRBJ2-6, with D unclear. This CDR3 comprises 15 residues. Trimming took 4 bases from V and 1 from J, leaving 11 bases between them. From germline, CDR1 is DFQATT and CDR2 SNEGSKA (reference sequence). CDR3 amino acids: CSATRERSGANVLTF. Here the CDR3 DNA reads TGCAGTGCTACCCGAGAGAGGTCTGGGGCCAACGTCCTGACTTTC.

About this clonotype itself: One end of the junction is discordant with germline, which a read error may explain. The chain employs TRBV20-1 and TRBJ2-1; D may match TRBD1 or TRBD2 (6 bases each). This CDR3 spans 17 amino acids. CDR1 is DFQATT, CDR2 SNEGSKA, per germline (reference sequence). CDR3 DNA: TGCAGTACTAGAGGGGGAACTGGGACTCACTCCTACAATGAGCAGTTCTTC. This sequence encodes CSTRGGTGTHSYNEQFF.

This clonotype was seen repeatedly, ten times or more. V is TRBV10-2 and J is TRBJ1-6; D not resolved. This CDR3 comprises 13 residues. Germline loops: CDR1 WSHSY, CDR2 SAAADI. The V end lost 6 bases, the J end lost 7 bases, and 10 bases lay between the germline ends. The CDR3 DNA reads as TGCGCCAGCAGATATTCCGACAATTCACCCCTCCACTTT. Residues: CASRYSDNSPLHF.

The table lists this clonotype with a few counts. The chain recombines TRBV29-1 with TRBJ2-1; TRBD2 aligns across 7 bases. Per the germline V gene, CDR1 is SQVTM and CDR2 is ANQGSEA. Unmatched junction bases numbered 11, after V lost 4 bases and J lost 8 bases. The CDR3 loop spans 14 amino acids. CDR3 in amino acids: CSVGLAGEVYEQFF. The CDR3, as DNA: TGCAGCGTTGGGTTGGCGGGGGAGGTATATGAGCAGTTCTTC.

This chain links TRBV20-1 with TRBJ2-7; D might be TRBD1 or TRBD2, each matching 5 bases. The CDR3 is 15 amino acids. CDR1 DFQATT and CDR2 SNEGSKA come from the germline V gene (reference sequence). Trimming removed 0 bases at V and 6 bases at J, with 18 bases between. CDR3 in DNA: TGCAGTGCTAGAGATCGGCAGGGCACTAGGGGCGAGCAGTACTTC. Encoded protein: CSARDRQGTRGEQYF.

The chain employs TRBV29-1 and TRBJ2-3, with 10 bases that match TRBD2. The CDR3 is made up of 15 amino acids. CDR1 is SQVTM, CDR2 ANQGSEA, per germline. Trimming took 6 bases from V and 6 from J; bases not matched to a gene: 12. CDR3 region: CSVRGLAGERDTQYF. The CDR3 nucleotides read TGCAGCGTCCGAGGGCTAGCGGGAGAGAGGGATACGCAGTATTTT.

This clonotype was detected only a few times. The chain joins TRBV6-6 to TRBJ2-5, with D unclear. Per germline, CDR1 MNHNY and CDR2 SVGAGI (reference sequence). With 0 bases removed from V and 1 base from J, the gap between germline ends came to 9 bases. This CDR3 is built from 15 residues. The CDR3 loop reads CASSYSRLVQETQYF. CDR3 DNA sequence: TGTGCCAGCAGTTACTCTCGGCTAGTCCAAGAGACCCAGTACTTC.

The sample holds many counts of this clonotype. The J gene is TRBJ1-1, the V gene TRBV5-1, with D tentatively TRBD1 (6 bases). The CDR3 contains 14 residues. Germline lookup yields CDR1 SGHRS and CDR2 YFSETQ. Trimming shortened V by 2 bases and J by 5 bases, and 13 bases separated the two germline ends. The CDR3 loop reads CASSLGGGGTEAFF. CDR3 DNA: TGCGCCAGCAGCTTAGGAGGGGGGGGAACTGAAGCTTTCTTT.

This clonotype was seen only once. The chain employs TRBV5-1 and TRBJ2-1; D is ambiguous. The germline CDR1 and CDR2 sequences are SGHRS and YFSETQ. Deletions cut 0 bases from V and 5 bases from J, with 24 bases between. The CDR3 is 19 amino acids. The CDR3 bases are TGCGCCAGCAGCTTGGCCAAAAGTCTGGGAACCTCTATAGACAATGAGCAGTTCTTC. Its protein is CASSLAKSLGTSIDNEQFF.

This clonotype was detected many times. The chain uses TRBV29-1 and TRBJ2-4; 10 nucleotides match TRBD1. V was clipped by 2 bases and J by 5 bases; unmatched bases: 3. The CDR3 contains 14 residues. CDR1 and CDR2 (germline): SQVTM, ANQGSEA. The CDR3 DNA reads as TGCAGCGTTGAAACCGGGACAGGGGAAAACATTCAGTACTTC. It encodes CSVETGTGENIQYF.

There are a few counts of this clonotype. This rearrangement joins TRBV5-1 to TRBJ1-1; D remains unclear. CDR1 is SGHRS, CDR2 YFSETQ, per germline. V lost 0 bases and J lost 10, with 13 bases in between. The CDR3 has 13 amino acids. DNA of the CDR3: TGCGCCAGCAGCTTGGAAGGCGTCGTTAGAGCTTTCTTT. Its translation: CASSLEGVVRAFF.

This clonotype was seen repeatedly, ten times or more. V is TRBV7-2 and J is TRBJ2-3; D gene unclear. The germline gives CDR1 SGHTA, CDR2 FQGNSA. Trimming stripped 6 bases from V and 1 base from J, with 8 bases between. This CDR3 has 13 amino acids. For the CDR3, the DNA is TGTGCCAGCAGTTTGGACCGCACAGATACGCAGTATTTT. Translation: CASSLDRTDTQYF.

In its sample, this clonotype was seen a few times. The CDR3 DNA follows: TGTGCCAGCAGCTTAGGGGTGTTGGTTGAGACCCAGTACTTC. Translated, it gives CASSLGVLVETQYF. J is TRBJ2-5 and V is TRBV7-6; D is unclear. Germline assignment: CDR1 SGHVS and CDR2 FNYEAQ. The CDR3 totals 14 residues. Trimming left V 1 base short and J 5 bases short, with 11 bases between.

This clonotype was counted a few times. The genes are TRBV14 and TRBJ2-5, with D perhaps TRBD2 (6 bases). V was clipped by 3 bases and J by 4 bases, with 18 bases between them. Germline lookup yields CDR1 SGHDN and CDR2 FVKESK. The CDR3 extends over 16 amino acids. CDR3: CASSHNRGGRGETQYF. In DNA form, the CDR3 reads TGTGCCAGCAGCCATAACCGAGGAGGGCGGGGAGAGACCCAGTACTTC. The full variable domain, with the rest looked up from reference TRBV14 and TRBJ2-5, is EAGVTQFPSHSVIEKGQTVTLRCDPISGHDNLYWYRRVMGKEIKFLLHFVKESKQDESGMPNNRFLAERTGGTYSTLKVQPAELEDSGVYFCASSHNRGGRGETQYFGPGTRLLVL.